These 18 T cell receptor beta chains were sequenced from one sample in a study of shared clonotypes between healthy human individuals. Only in-frame clones appear in the TCRdb table, and some are missing; sequencing was by immunoSEQ multiplex PCR. The sample records 1.4 million or so clones, approximately 98.5% being singletons. The sequencing input was naive CD4+ T cells sorted from blood. Specified subset: CD45RA+ positively selected. The origin of the receptors is a man younger than 40 in good health.

The chain has TRBV9 and TRBJ1-4; D is undetermined. CDR1 and CDR2 (germline): SGDLS, YYNGEE. The V gene lost 0 bases and the J gene lost 10 bases, with 13 bases spanning the gap. This CDR3 region has 14 residues. CDR3 loop: CASSVAPVEGKLFF. Here the CDR3 DNA reads TGTGCCAGCAGCGTAGCTCCTGTTGAGGGAAAACTGTTTTTT.

This sequence joins TRBV11-2 and TRBJ2-1; TRBD2 agrees at 10 bases. The CDR3 is 16 amino acids. Per the germline V gene, CDR1 is SGHAT and CDR2 is FQNNGV. V lost 5 bases, J lost 6 bases, and 10 bases stayed unmatched. Here the CDR3 DNA reads TGTGCCAGCAGCCCCCACCTAGCGGGAGTAGGCAATGAGCAGTTCTTC. Protein sequence: CASSPHLAGVGNEQFF.

As regards this clone: Other DNA sequences from this sample encode an identical CDR3 as well. In nucleotides, the CDR3 is TGTGCCAGCAGTTTACTTTATAGCAATCAGCCCCAGCATTTT. Amino acids: CASSLLYSNQPQHF. The chain carries TRBV28 and TRBJ1-5; D is unclear. The V gene's germline CDR1 is MDHEN and CDR2 SYDVKM. This CDR3 has 14 residues. Between the trimmed V and J ends, which lost 2 bases and 0 bases, there was a span of 5 bases. Full variable domain (missing parts from reference TRBV28 and TRBJ1-5): DVKVTQSSRYLVKRTGEKVFLECVQDMDHENMFWYRQDPGLGLRLIYFSYDVKMKEKGDIPEGYSVSREKKERFSLILESASTNQTSMYLCASSLLYSNQPQHFGDGTRLSIL.

J is TRBJ2-1 and V is TRBV5-4; D unclear. Germline CDR1 SGHNT, CDR2 YYREEE (reference sequence). V was shortened by 0 bases and J by 4 bases, with 11 bases between the two germline ends. This CDR3 region has 15 residues. The CDR3 coding sequence is TGTGCCAGCAGCTTGGTCCCTCCACATTACAATGAGCAGTTCTTC. Protein product: CASSLVPPHYNEQFF.

The chain's CDR3 is CASSEHMGGDSGLAQYF. CDR3 sequence (DNA): TGTGCCAGCAGTGAACATATGGGTGGGGACAGCGGTTTAGCTCAGTACTTC. The chain joins TRBV6-1 to TRBJ2-7, with 7 bases aligning to TRBD1. The CDR3 has 17 amino acids. The germline V gene encodes CDR1 MNHNS and CDR2 SASEGT. J lost 10 bases, V lost 2 bases, and 20 bases had no gene match.

The rearrangement joins TRBV11-2 to TRBJ2-7, with D unclear. From germline, CDR1 is SGHAT and CDR2 FQNNGV. V was shortened by 7 bases and J by 0 bases, with 13 bases between the two germline ends. The CDR3 covers 14 residues. The CDR3 DNA follows: TGTGCCAGCATCGGAGTTGGCGGCTCCTACGAGCAGTACTTC. Its protein is CASIGVGGSYEQYF.

The chain is built from TRBV5-4 and TRBJ1-2; TRBD1 is a possible D gene (5 bases). V gave up 0 bases and J gave up 7 bases, with 13 bases separating them. CDR1 is SGHNT and CDR2 is YYREEE in the germline V gene (reference sequence). The CDR3 has 14 amino acids. CDR3 region: CASSLGFLRAGYTF. The CDR3 DNA sequence: TGTGCCAGCAGCTTGGGGTTCCTCAGGGCTGGCTACACCTTC.

The genes are TRBV5-1 and TRBJ2-5; no clear D gene. Germline assignment: CDR1 SGHRS and CDR2 YFSETQ. The CDR3 runs to 13 residues. V was clipped by 7 bases and J by 4 bases, with 14 bases between them. DNA of the CDR3: TGCGCCAGCTCCGGGCAGTCTATAGAGACCCAGTACTTC. This codes for CASSGQSIETQYF.

This clone was recorded only once. The chain employs TRBV9 and TRBJ1-5; 7 positions agree with TRBD1. The trim removed 8 bases at V and 6 bases at J, leaving 20 bases unmatched. Germline V gene lookup returns CDR1 SGDLS and CDR2 YYNGEE. This CDR3 contains 17 residues. This CDR3 reads CARKLGQGVVMGQPQHF. CDR3 coding DNA: TGTGCCAGAAAACTCGGGCAGGGGGTCGTCATGGGTCAGCCCCAGCATTTT. The entire variable domain, with the rest obtained from reference TRBV9 and TRBJ1-5, is as follows: DSGVTQTPKHLITATGQRVTLRCSPRSGDLSVYWYQQSLDQGLQFLIQYYNGEERAKGNILERFSAQQFPDLHSELNLSSLELGDSALYFCARKLGQGVVMGQPQHFGDGTRLSIL.

J is TRBJ2-7 and V is TRBV28; D is unclear. V was clipped by 8 bases and J by 2 bases, with 13 bases between them. Looked up from germline, CDR1 is MDHEN and CDR2 is SYDVKM. This CDR3 has 13 residues. The CDR3 DNA reads as TGTGCCAGCCTCGGCGACACCGCCTACGAGCAGTACTTC. Residues: CASLGDTAYEQYF.

The chain employs TRBV30 and TRBJ1-4; no firm D call. V dropped 7 bases and J dropped 8 bases, with 26 bases sitting between them. This CDR3 is built from 16 residues. Looked up from germline, CDR1 is GTSNPN and CDR2 is SVGIG (reference sequence). CDR3: CAFLPKDRGDLEKLFF. Here the CDR3 DNA reads TGTGCCTTTCTTCCAAAGGACCGGGGAGACTTGGAAAAACTGTTTTTT.

The chain joins TRBV11-2 to TRBJ2-3; no reliable D call. V lost 5 bases, J lost 0 bases, and 12 bases lay in between. Germline CDR1 reads SGHAT; CDR2 reads FQNNGV. The CDR3 runs 15 residues. CDR3 sequence (DNA): TGTGCCAGCAGCGCCCCCGGCGCTAGCACAGATACGCAGTATTTT. It specifies CASSAPGASTDTQYF.

A remark on this clone: At one end, the junction sequence differs from germline, possibly due to a read error. This chain connects TRBV25-1 to TRBJ2-5, with a possible D match to TRBD2 (7 bases). CDR1 MGHDK and CDR2 SYGVNS come from the germline V gene. CDR3 length equals 12 residues. DNA of the CDR3: TGTGACAGCGGGACAAACCAAGAGACCCAGTACTTC. Encoded protein: CDSGTNQETQYF.

The V gene is TRBV18, the J gene TRBJ2-2; no definite D call. Between the trimmed V and J ends, which lost 3 bases and 0 bases, there was a span of 8 bases. This CDR3 has 15 residues. Germline V lookup: CDR1 KGHSH, CDR2 LQKENI. The CDR3 sequence is CASSPIGSNTGELFF. As DNA, the CDR3 is TGTGCCAGCTCACCTATCGGGTCGAACACCGGGGAGCTGTTTTTT.

The chain recombines TRBV27 with TRBJ2-3; 9 positions agree with TRBD2. Germline trimming cut 3 bases from V and 4 bases from J; bases unmatched to any gene: 8. CDR1 and CDR2 (germline): MNHEY, SMNVEV (reference sequence). The CDR3 covers 16 residues. The CDR3 loop reads CASSFQKREASDTQYF. The CDR3 DNA reads as TGTGCCAGCAGTTTTCAAAAGCGGGAGGCGTCAGATACGCAGTATTTT.

The rearrangement joins TRBV6-1 to TRBJ2-7; D call uncertain. In germline, CDR1 is MNHNS, CDR2 SASEGT. Trimming pared 4 bases from V and 1 base from J, leaving 14 bases between. CDR3 length: 15 residues. The CDR3 DNA reads as TGTGCCAGCAGTGGCCAAAGGGTGGCATCCTACGAGCAGTACTTC. This codes for CASSGQRVASYEQYF.

The genes are TRBV7-8 and TRBJ2-7, with TRBD1 as a possible D gene (9 bases). The CDR3 spans 16 residues. Per germline, CDR1 SGHVS and CDR2 FQNEAQ. The V end was cut by 6 bases, the J end by 3 bases, with 21 bases between. CDR3 nucleotide sequence: TGTGCCAGCAGTCCTCCGGGAGGGACAGGGAGCTACGAGCAGTACTTC. Translating gives CASSPPGGTGSYEQYF.

The V gene is TRBV5-8, the J gene TRBJ2-7; no clear D. Trimming took 0 bases from V and 7 from J, leaving 14 bases between them. Germline V gives CDR1 SGHTS, CDR2 YDEGEE. The CDR3 spans 14 residues. The CDR3, as DNA: TGTGCCAGCAGCTTGGTTCTCCCGACTGCTGAGCAGTACTTC. This codes for CASSLVLPTAEQYF.